Listed here is a single T cell receptor beta chain. Its matching antigen is unknown. This sample is part of a study of chemoradiotherapy in HPV16-positive cancers. The data were produced by immunoSEQ multiplex PCR, yet TCRdb's version contains in-frame clones alone and is incomplete. The sample records about 68,000 clones, 88% being singletons. Germline CDR1 reads MNHEY; CDR2 reads SMNVEV (reference sequence). V shed 6 bases, J shed 5 bases, and the junction held 6 bases outside the gene matches. The CDR3 contains 13 residues. Study-wide findings and caveats: Candidate HPV-specific clones and E7-related TCR motifs grew in tumor during treatment. Functional assays defining HPV-specific T cells used only a couple of HPV16-positive patients.

This clonotype was sampled from a human donor with HPV-associated anogenital cancer. This chain uses TRBV27 with TRBJ2-7; 8 positions match TRBD1. The starting material was blood, obtained from a patient who underwent chemoradiotherapy. The chain's CDR3 is CASSQIQGDEQYF. Written as DNA, the CDR3 is TGTGCCAGCAGCCAAATACAGGGGGACGAGCAGTACTTC.